The clone carrying this TCR beta chain was seen only a few times. Its antigen remains unknown. This entry is derived from a study of blood T cells in healthy people across ages. Study context: Template switching caught about one barcoded beta molecule for each two T cells.

Findings of the study overall: Observed TCR beta diversity per million T cells went down as age went up. This fall followed a roughly linear course with age.

This CDR3 has 14 residues. Trimming removed 4 bases from V and 5 bases from J, with 13 bases in between. With a J-beta primer mix and a sample-barcoded 5' primer, a second PCR ran about 7 to 11 cycles. Tagging of each cDNA molecule was performed by a template-switch adaptor with 12 random nucleotides. TCRdb recomputed calls from the 5' RACE reads with MiXCR, one row per CDR3 protein. Of about 810,000 distinct CDR3 sequences in the sample, around 36% were seen once. The sequencing input was blood. This clonotype was obtained from a man younger than 35 in good health. The chain links TRBV12-3 or TRBV12-4 to TRBJ2-3; weak D call: TRBD2 (6 bases). CDR3 in DNA: TGTGCCAGCAGTTCGACCCCGGGACTAGATACGCAGTATTTT. Protein: CASSSTPGLDTQYF.